This T cell receptor (beta chain) was retrieved from a study of cytomegalovirus exposure and HLA in healthy donors. The study, taken as a whole, reports: Accurate prediction of most subjects' HLA-A and HLA-B alleles from TCR beta sequences was reported. Clonal expansion was found to be greater in HLA-associated TCR beta chains than in equally common others in a later analysis.

This clone was seen once. Its antigen is not known. PCR involved 60 Vbeta and 13 Jbeta primers. TCRdb keeps only in-frame clones here, not all; method: immunoSEQ multiplex PCR. The sample yields about 54,000 clones, approximately 82% seen once. From germline, CDR1 is SGHNT and CDR2 YYREEE (reference sequence). V was clipped by 4 bases and J by 2 bases; unmatched bases: 5. The CDR3 is 14 residues long. The rearrangement links TRBV5-4 to TRBJ2-7; 8 nucleotides line up with TRBD1. The sequenced sample was PBMCs. This receptor was identified in a woman between 18 and 29 years old in good health and CMV-seronegative. In nucleotides, the CDR3 is TGTGCCAGCAGCCCGGACAGGGCTGCCTACGAGCAGTACTTC. As protein: CASSPDRAAYEQYF. Full variable domain (remainder filled in from reference TRBV5-4 and TRBJ2-7): ETGVTQSPTHLIKTRGQQVTLRCSSQSGHNTVSWYQQALGQGPQFIFQYYREEENGRGNFPPRFSGLQFPNYSSELNVNALELDDSALYLCASSPDRAAYEQYFGPGTRLTVT.